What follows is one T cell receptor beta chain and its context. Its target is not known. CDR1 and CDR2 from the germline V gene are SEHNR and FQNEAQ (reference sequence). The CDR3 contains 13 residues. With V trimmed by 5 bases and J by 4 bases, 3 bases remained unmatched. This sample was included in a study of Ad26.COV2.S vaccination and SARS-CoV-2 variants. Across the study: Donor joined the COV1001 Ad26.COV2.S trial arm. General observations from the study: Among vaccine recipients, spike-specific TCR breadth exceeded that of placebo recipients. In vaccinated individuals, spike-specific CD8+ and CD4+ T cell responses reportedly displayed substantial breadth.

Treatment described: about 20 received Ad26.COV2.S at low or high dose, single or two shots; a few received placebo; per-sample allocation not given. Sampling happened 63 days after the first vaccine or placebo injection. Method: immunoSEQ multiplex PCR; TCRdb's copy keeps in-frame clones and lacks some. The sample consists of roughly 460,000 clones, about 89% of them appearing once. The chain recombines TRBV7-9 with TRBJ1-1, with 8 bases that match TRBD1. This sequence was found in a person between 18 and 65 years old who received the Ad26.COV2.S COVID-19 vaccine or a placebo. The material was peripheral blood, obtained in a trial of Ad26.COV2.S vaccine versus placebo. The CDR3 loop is CASSVQGGTEAFF. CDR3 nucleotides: TGTGCCAGCAGCGTACAGGGGGGCACTGAAGCTTTCTTT.